This T cell receptor beta chain was captured in a study of blood T cell repertoires in COVID-19. Study-wide context: Some COVID-19 samples were acute and others convalescent; all came from the United States, Italy and Spain. T cells, B-cell-depleted T cells, or PBMCs provided the cDNA or gDNA that served as material.

Cohort allocation depended upon clinical history that participants reported. The ends were cut back, 0 bases at V and 5 bases at J, with 13 bases in the middle. CDR3 length equals 15 residues. Per germline, CDR1 LGHNA and CDR2 YSLEER. In the original workflow: Amplification from reference gene primers served as the basis for estimated nucleated cell counts. Sequencing was performed with immunoSEQ multiplex PCR; in TCRdb, only in-frame clones are kept and a portion is missing. D and trimming were read from the DNA, whereas the V and J calls and clone size are those reported in that table. The sample lists some 150,000 clones; around four fifths were seen once.

The source is a woman in her forties or fifties in a cohort exposed to, infected with or recovered from COVID-19 (not recorded which). This chain connects TRBV4-3 to TRBJ2-5; D is perhaps TRBD2 (6 bases). Material for sequencing was PBMCs or T cells enriched from blood (not recorded which). CDR3: CASSQDITSRETQYF. DNA for the CDR3: TGCGCCAGCAGCCAAGATATTACTAGCAGGGAGACCCAGTACTTC.